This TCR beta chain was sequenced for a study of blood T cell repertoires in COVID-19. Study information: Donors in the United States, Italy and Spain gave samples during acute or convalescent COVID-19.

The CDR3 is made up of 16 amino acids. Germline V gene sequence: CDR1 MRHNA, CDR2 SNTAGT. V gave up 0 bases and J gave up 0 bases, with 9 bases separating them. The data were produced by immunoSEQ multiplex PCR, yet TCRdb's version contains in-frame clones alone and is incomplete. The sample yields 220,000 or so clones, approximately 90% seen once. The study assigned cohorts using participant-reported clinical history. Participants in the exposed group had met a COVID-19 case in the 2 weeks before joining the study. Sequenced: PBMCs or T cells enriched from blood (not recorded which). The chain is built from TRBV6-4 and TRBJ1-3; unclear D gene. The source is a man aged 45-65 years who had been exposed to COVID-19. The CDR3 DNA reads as TGTGCCAGCAGTGACTCGAATGAGCCCTCTGGAAACACCATATATTTT. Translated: CASSDSNEPSGNTIYF.